This T cell receptor (beta chain) was identified in a study of human T cells and chemical hapten exposure. The sample's time point: patch test 1, 2 weeks after DPC sensitization. Regarding treatment: therapeutic diphenylcyclopropenone sensitization with weekly scalp DPC. Unseparated into fractions, whole blood served as the source from which total RNA was extracted. Sample donors consisted of patients with alopecia, aged 18 to 70 years, who were suitable for DPC. TCRdb recomputed calls from the RACE reads with MiXCR, one row per CDR3 protein. Altogether approximately 34,000 distinct CDR3 sequences are present, around 6.5% being singletons, with the ten largest covering 9.1%. The CDR3 spans 16 residues. Germline trimming cut 5 bases from V and 2 bases from J; bases unmatched to any gene: 7. Germline V lookup: CDR1 SGHVS, CDR2 FQNEAQ.

The chain joins TRBV7-8 to TRBJ2-3; TRBD2 matches at 10 bases. The TCR sequence derives from a woman younger than 45 with alopecia areata. Some clones in this sample may be carry-over from other donors' samples. Sample: whole blood, taken in connection with sensitization to the hapten diphenylcyclopropenone (DPC). The CDR3 coding sequence is TGTGCCAGCAGCATTAGGACTAGCGGAACCACAGATACGCAGTATTTT. It encodes CASSIRTSGTTDTQYF. Based on the CDR3 plus reference TRBV7-8 and TRBJ2-3, the full variable domain is GAGVSQSPRYKVAKRGQDVALRCDPISGHVSLFWYQQALGQGPEFLTYFQNEAQLDKSGLPSDRFFAERPEGSVSTLKIQRTQQEDSAVYLCASSIRTSGTTDTQYFGPGTRLTVL.